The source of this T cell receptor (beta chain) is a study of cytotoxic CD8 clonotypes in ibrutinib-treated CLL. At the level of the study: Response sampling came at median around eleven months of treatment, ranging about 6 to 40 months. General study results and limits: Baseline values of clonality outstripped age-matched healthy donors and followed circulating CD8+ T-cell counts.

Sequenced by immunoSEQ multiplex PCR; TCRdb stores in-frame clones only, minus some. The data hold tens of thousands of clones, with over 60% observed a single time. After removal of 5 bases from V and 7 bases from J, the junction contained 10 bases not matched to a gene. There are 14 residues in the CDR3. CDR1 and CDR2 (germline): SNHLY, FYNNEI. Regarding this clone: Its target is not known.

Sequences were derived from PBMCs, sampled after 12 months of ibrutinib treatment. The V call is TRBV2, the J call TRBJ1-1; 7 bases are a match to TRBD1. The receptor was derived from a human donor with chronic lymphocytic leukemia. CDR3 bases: TGTGCCAGCAGTCTCGACAGGGAGCTGTTTGAAGCTTTCTTT. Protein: CASSLDRELFEAFF. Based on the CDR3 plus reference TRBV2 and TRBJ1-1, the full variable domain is EPEVTQTPSHQVTQMGQEVILRCVPISNHLYFYWYRQILGQKVEFLVSFYNNEISEKSEIFDDQFSVERPDGSNFTLKIRSTKLEDSAMYFCASSLDRELFEAFFGQGTRLTVV.